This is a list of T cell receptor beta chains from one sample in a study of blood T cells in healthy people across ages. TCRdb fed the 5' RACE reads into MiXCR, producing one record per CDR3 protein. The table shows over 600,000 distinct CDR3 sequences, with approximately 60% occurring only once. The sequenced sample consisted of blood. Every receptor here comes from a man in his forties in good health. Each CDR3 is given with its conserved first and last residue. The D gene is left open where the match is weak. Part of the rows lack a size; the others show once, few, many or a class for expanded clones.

CDR3 protein: CASLGVRPEDPYEQYF; CDR3 DNA: TGTGCCAGCCTGGGGGTTCGACCGGAAGACCCCTACGAGCAGTACTTC; clone size: few; J gene: TRBJ2-7; D gene: NA; V gene: TRBV6-1
CDR3 protein: CASSQVPAGGSNTGELFF; CDR3 DNA: TGTGCCAGCAGCCAAGTCCCAGCGGGGGGCTCGAACACCGGGGAGCTGTTTTTT; clone size: NA; J gene: TRBJ2-2; D gene: TRBD2; V gene: TRBV3-1
CDR3 protein: CSASGGGDEQFF; CDR3 DNA: TGCAGTGCTAGCGGGGGGGGGGATGAGCAGTTCTTC; clone size: few; J gene: TRBJ2-1; D gene: TRBD2; V gene: TRBV20-1
CDR3 protein: CASRFLLAGAYVFF; CDR3 DNA: TGTGCCAGCAGGTTCCTCTTAGCGGGAGCGTATGTGTTCTTC; clone size: NA; J gene: TRBJ2-1; D gene: TRBD2; V gene: TRBV7-3
CDR3 protein: CASSQEGGLSPGYGYTF; CDR3 DNA: TGTGCCAGCAGCCAAGAGGGTGGACTTTCCCCAGGCTATGGCTACACCTTC; clone size: NA; J gene: TRBJ1-2; D gene: NA; V gene: TRBV4-2
CDR3 protein: CASSVVPRRNEQYF; CDR3 DNA: TGTGCCAGCAGCGTAGTTCCCAGGAGGAATGAGCAGTACTTC; clone size: few; J gene: TRBJ2-7; D gene: NA; V gene: TRBV9
CDR3 protein: CASSPFDNEQFF; CDR3 DNA: TGTGCCAGCAGCCCCTTCGACAATGAGCAGTTCTTC; clone size: few; J gene: TRBJ2-1; D gene: NA; V gene: TRBV3-1
CDR3 protein: CASSYRTEDSNQPQHF; CDR3 DNA: TGTGCCAGCAGTTACCGCACAGAAGATAGCAATCAGCCCCAGCATTTT; clone size: few; J gene: TRBJ1-5; D gene: NA; V gene: TRBV6-2/TRBV6-3
CDR3 protein: CASSYSSWQSYGYTF; CDR3 DNA: TGTGCCAGCAGTTACTCCTCATGGCAGAGCTATGGCTACACCTTC; clone size: once; J gene: TRBJ1-2; D gene: NA; V gene: TRBV6-5
CDR3 protein: CASSFQLSIGDEKLFF; CDR3 DNA: TGTGCCAGCAGCTTCCAACTGTCCATCGGGGATGAAAAACTGTTTTTT; clone size: NA; J gene: TRBJ1-4; D gene: NA; V gene: TRBV5-6
CDR3 protein: CASSFGPGGPYLNIQYF; CDR3 DNA: TGTGCCAGCAGCTTTGGTCCAGGGGGGCCCTATTTAAACATTCAGTACTTC; clone size: few; J gene: TRBJ2-4; D gene: NA; V gene: TRBV7-7
CDR3 protein: CASEGQKGHEQYF; CDR3 DNA: TGTGCCAGCGAGGGCCAAAAGGGGCATGAGCAGTACTTC; clone size: NA; J gene: TRBJ2-5; D gene: NA; V gene: TRBV6-1
CDR3 protein: CSARRGQPKETQYF; CDR3 DNA: TGCAGTGCTAGACGTGGCCAGCCGAAAGAGACCCAGTACTTC; clone size: once; J gene: TRBJ2-5; D gene: NA; V gene: TRBV20-1
CDR3 protein: CATSEVRQETQYF; CDR3 DNA: TGTGCCACCAGTGAAGTCCGCCAAGAGACCCAGTACTTC; clone size: NA; J gene: TRBJ2-5; D gene: NA; V gene: TRBV24-1
CDR3 protein: CASSEGGRGSEQFF; CDR3 DNA: TGTGCCAGCAGTGAAGGAGGCCGGGGAAGTGAGCAGTTCTTC; clone size: NA; J gene: TRBJ2-1; D gene: NA; V gene: TRBV2
CDR3 protein: CASSLDGSYGYTF; CDR3 DNA: TGTGCCAGCAGCTTAGACGGGAGCTATGGCTACACCTTC; clone size: few; J gene: TRBJ1-2; D gene: NA; V gene: TRBV7-2
CDR3 protein: CSVQEPIAKNIQYF; CDR3 DNA: TGCAGCGTCCAGGAACCCATAGCCAAAAACATTCAGTACTTC; clone size: NA; J gene: TRBJ2-4; D gene: NA; V gene: TRBV29-1
CDR3 protein: CASSQAAHRGYGYTF; CDR3 DNA: TGTGCCAGCAGCCAAGCTGCCCACAGAGGCTATGGCTACACCTTC; clone size: NA; J gene: TRBJ1-2; D gene: NA; V gene: TRBV3-1
CDR3 protein: CSARTSHEKLFF; CDR3 DNA: TGCAGTGCTAGAACTTCCCATGAAAAACTGTTTTTT; clone size: NA; J gene: TRBJ1-4; D gene: NA; V gene: TRBV20-1
CDR3 protein: CSVGSVNYGYTF; CDR3 DNA: TGCAGCGTCGGGTCCGTCAACTATGGCTACACCTTC; clone size: NA; J gene: TRBJ1-2; D gene: NA; V gene: TRBV29-1
CDR3 protein: CSARERDRLNKAAANVLTF; CDR3 DNA: TGCAGTGCTAGAGAGAGGGACAGACTAAACAAAGCTGCGGCCAACGTCCTGACTTTC; clone size: NA; J gene: TRBJ2-6; D gene: TRBD1; V gene: TRBV20-1
CDR3 protein: CASSQRNTSGSARYNEQFF; CDR3 DNA: TGTGCCAGCAGCCAAAGAAACACTAGCGGGAGTGCACGCTACAATGAGCAGTTCTTC; clone size: NA; J gene: TRBJ2-1; D gene: TRBD2; V gene: TRBV3-1
CDR3 protein: CASSYPYRASGGYEQYF; CDR3 DNA: TGTGCCAGCAGTTACCCCTACCGCGCTAGCGGGGGCTACGAGCAGTACTTC; clone size: NA; J gene: TRBJ2-7; D gene: TRBD2; V gene: TRBV6-2/TRBV6-3
CDR3 protein: CASMADSDTYEQYF; CDR3 DNA: TGTGCCAGCATGGCAGACAGTGATACCTACGAGCAGTACTTC; clone size: NA; J gene: TRBJ2-7; D gene: NA; V gene: TRBV6-1
CDR3 protein: CASSITRTGRNEKLFF; CDR3 DNA: TGTGCCAGCAGTATAACCAGGACAGGTCGAAATGAAAAACTGTTTTTT; clone size: once; J gene: TRBJ1-4; D gene: TRBD1; V gene: TRBV12-3/TRBV12-4
CDR3 protein: CASSLVHLEGDTQYF; CDR3 DNA: TGTGCCAGCAGCTTAGTTCATTTAGAAGGGGATACGCAGTATTTT; clone size: few; J gene: TRBJ2-3; D gene: NA; V gene: TRBV7-9
CDR3 protein: CASSSDGRLNSPLHF; CDR3 DNA: TGTGCCAGCAGCTCCGACGGGAGACTTAATTCACCCCTCCACTTT; clone size: NA; J gene: TRBJ1-6; D gene: NA; V gene: TRBV7-2
CDR3 protein: CSAERNNYGYTF; CDR3 DNA: TGCAGCGCCGAAAGAAATAACTATGGCTACACCTTC; clone size: once; J gene: TRBJ1-2; D gene: NA; V gene: TRBV29-1
CDR3 protein: CASSPKDGYTF; CDR3 DNA: TGTGCCAGCAGTCCGAAAGATGGCTACACCTTC; clone size: few; J gene: TRBJ1-2; D gene: NA; V gene: TRBV6-6
CDR3 protein: CASSGETVITDTQYF; CDR3 DNA: TGTGCCAGCAGCGGAGAGACGGTTATCACAGATACGCAGTATTTT; clone size: NA; J gene: TRBJ2-3; D gene: NA; V gene: TRBV9
CDR3 protein: CAWSSGADTQYF; CDR3 DNA: TGTGCCTGGTCCTCGGGGGCTGATACGCAGTATTTT; clone size: many; J gene: TRBJ2-3; D gene: NA; V gene: TRBV30
CDR3 protein: CSVEHKGTAYNEQFF; CDR3 DNA: TGCAGCGTTGAACATAAAGGGACAGCCTACAATGAGCAGTTCTTC; clone size: few; J gene: TRBJ2-1; D gene: TRBD1; V gene: TRBV29-1
CDR3 protein: CASSRQGTSYNEQYF; CDR3 DNA: TGCGCCAGCAGCCGACAGGGGACCTCCTACAATGAGCAGTACTTC; clone size: once; J gene: TRBJ2-5; D gene: TRBD1; V gene: TRBV5-1
CDR3 protein: CASSSATGTVGYGYTF; CDR3 DNA: TGTGCCAGCAGCTCAGCCACGGGGACAGTAGGATATGGCTACACCTTC; clone size: few; J gene: TRBJ1-2; D gene: TRBD1; V gene: TRBV7-2
CDR3 protein: CASSVAAGEQFF; CDR3 DNA: TGTGCCAGCAGCGTAGCGGCGGGTGAGCAGTTCTTC; clone size: NA; J gene: TRBJ2-1; D gene: NA; V gene: TRBV9
CDR3 protein: CASSLELMNIQYF; CDR3 DNA: TGTGCCAGCAGCTTAGAACTAATGAACATTCAGTACTTC; clone size: few; J gene: TRBJ2-4; D gene: NA; V gene: TRBV7-8
CDR3 protein: CASSPSGVADTQYF; CDR3 DNA: TGTGCCAGCTCACCCTCGGGAGTTGCAGATACGCAGTATTTT; clone size: few; J gene: TRBJ2-3; D gene: NA; V gene: TRBV28
CDR3 protein: CASSRQGQPQQYF; CDR3 DNA: TGTGCCAGCAGTCGCCAGGGACAGCCGCAGCAGTACTTC; clone size: NA; J gene: TRBJ2-5; D gene: TRBD1; V gene: TRBV27
CDR3 protein: CSARTGTEDSPLHF; CDR3 DNA: TGCAGTGCCCGGACCGGGACAGAGGATTCACCCCTCCACTTT; clone size: NA; J gene: TRBJ1-6; D gene: TRBD1; V gene: TRBV20-1
CDR3 protein: CASSLRGIDGYTF; CDR3 DNA: TGTGCCAGCAGTTTAAGGGGAATTGATGGCTACACCTTC; clone size: few; J gene: TRBJ1-2; D gene: NA; V gene: TRBV27
CDR3 protein: CSVEGAGSTDTQYF; CDR3 DNA: TGCAGCGTTGAAGGAGCGGGTAGCACAGATACGCAGTATTTT; clone size: few; J gene: TRBJ2-3; D gene: NA; V gene: TRBV29-1
CDR3 protein: CATSPGQNTEAFF; CDR3 DNA: TGTGCCACCAGTCCGGGACAGAACACTGAAGCTTTCTTT; clone size: once; J gene: TRBJ1-1; D gene: NA; V gene: TRBV24-1
CDR3 protein: CASRPEEGWSYNEQFF; CDR3 DNA: TGTGCCAGCAGACCGGAAGAGGGATGGTCCTACAATGAGCAGTTCTTC; clone size: NA; J gene: TRBJ2-1; D gene: NA; V gene: TRBV28
CDR3 protein: CASSDQDRDGETQYF; CDR3 DNA: TGTGCCAGCAGTGACCAGGACAGGGATGGAGAGACCCAGTACTTC; clone size: NA; J gene: TRBJ2-5; D gene: TRBD1; V gene: TRBV28
CDR3 protein: CASSFMVQNTGELFF; CDR3 DNA: TGTGCCAGCAGCTTCATGGTCCAGAACACCGGGGAGCTGTTTTTT; clone size: NA; J gene: TRBJ2-2; D gene: NA; V gene: TRBV7-3
CDR3 protein: CASRTPTGTFYGYTF; CDR3 DNA: TGTGCCAGCAGGACCCCAACAGGGACCTTCTATGGCTACACCTTC; clone size: NA; J gene: TRBJ1-2; D gene: NA; V gene: TRBV6-6
CDR3 protein: CAIGQNNYGYTF; CDR3 DNA: TGTGCCATTGGACAGAACAACTATGGCTACACCTTC; clone size: NA; J gene: TRBJ1-2; D gene: NA; V gene: TRBV6-5
CDR3 protein: CASSDRDWFF; CDR3 DNA: TGTGCCAGTAGTGACCGGGACTGGTTTTTT; clone size: NA; J gene: TRBJ1-4; D gene: NA; V gene: TRBV19
CDR3 protein: CASSSTGTSGSGEQFF; CDR3 DNA: TGTGCCAGCAGTTCAACCGGGACTAGCGGGAGTGGGGAGCAGTTCTTC; clone size: few; J gene: TRBJ2-1; D gene: TRBD2; V gene: TRBV12-3/TRBV12-4
CDR3 protein: CASSLDRPGEKLFF; CDR3 DNA: TGCGCCAGCAGCTTGGACCGGCCGGGGGAAAAACTGTTTTTT; clone size: NA; J gene: TRBJ1-4; D gene: NA; V gene: TRBV5-1